This TCR beta chain is drawn from a study of blood T cell repertoires in COVID-19 (dated by TCRdb to about 2020). For context, the study as a whole: The collaborator samples originated in the United States, Italy and Spain and spanned the acute and convalescent phases of COVID-19. HLA class I and class II types, where available, came from metadata supplied by the sample provider rather than from assay-based typing. Subjects who had been exposed to COVID-19, were actively infected with it, or had recovered from it provided the deeply sampled blood TCRbeta repertoires that made up the dataset. A freely available public database, intended as a resource for researchers studying the immune response to SARS-CoV-2, is where the repertoires were released. Samples came from the ongoing ImmuneRACE study (first 160 participants) plus 1,254 subjects from 6 global collaborators. The material from the prospective study consisted of cDNA or gDNA derived from T cells, B-cell-depleted T cells, or PBMCs. A de-identified subject ID, COVID-19 status, age in years and sex were almost always included in the sample metadata.

At one collaborating source in Seattle, patients were enrolled during active infection and were followed longitudinally through the course of disease. Collaborating institutions collected whole blood in K2EDTA tubes following their own protocols. For TCRbeta analysis, collaborator samples were shipped as frozen whole blood, as isolated PBMCs, or as DNA extracted from either sample type. TCRbeta CDR3 regions were amplified from genomic DNA by means of the immunoSEQ Assay, a bias-controlled multiplex PCR. Processing in the source paper ran as follows. Within the assay, amplification of reference gene primers was used to estimate how many nucleated cells each sample contained. To quantify the absolute abundance of each unique TCRbeta CDR3 rearrangement, sequence reads were collapsed and filtered. For each sample, productive Simpson clonality was calculated as the square root of Simpson's diversity index across productive rearrangements. In TCRdb, the immuneACCESS table is reduced to in-frame sequences with V and J assigned. These tables do not hold every clone; where another copy was compared, an unresolved V gene accounts for under half, and the others remain unexplained. That table furnishes V, J and clone size, whereas the DNA furnished D and trimming. For this sample there are about 250,000 clones; 85% to 95% appear just once. The leading ten clones occupy around 0.9% of the sample.

General findings and caveats noted by the study authors: The amount of clinical and demographic metadata varied by source and participant and was provided uncurated.

For this clone: Its recognized antigen is unknown. No base quality information exists; no much larger clone differs at one position.

The junction carries 12 bases between V and J, which are trimmed by 1 base and 3 bases respectively. Sequences SGHTA (CDR1) and FQGTGA (CDR2) are obtained from the germline V gene. The CDR3 spans 16 residues, from the cysteine through the phenylalanine. Kept here is only the CDR3 DNA, which spans 48 bases and is read in frame from base 1. Here the chain combines TRBV7-3 and TRBJ2-2, with a tentative D gene TRBD2 over 5 matching bases. The sequence derives from a man aged 25 to 45 with COVID-19, enrolled during active disease. Source material: peripheral blood. The CDR3 sequence is CASSLMAVGDTGELFF. The DNA sequence is as follows: TGTGCCAGCAGCTTAATGGCGGTGGGAGACACCGGGGAGCTGTTTTTT. The CDR3, completed at both ends by the reference TRBV7-3 and TRBJ2-2 genes, gives the full variable domain GAGVSQTPSNKVTEKGKYVELRCDPISGHTALYWYRQSLGQGPEFLIYFQGTGAADDSGLPNDRFFAVRPEGSVSTLKIQRTERGDSAVYLCASSLMAVGDTGELFFGEGSRLTVL.